This entry lists 22 T cell receptor beta chains sequenced from one sample in a study of T cell responses to AZD1222 COVID-19 vaccine (dated by TCRdb to the early 2020s). What this sample's time point label stands for: baseline before first vaccination. The method was the immunoSEQ multiplex PCR assay. TCRdb re-hosts the immuneACCESS table, in-frame sequences only. Its copies lack some clones; in the studies checked, an unresolved V gene accounts for under half of them, and the cause for the rest is not known. The sample has 95,000 to 150,000 clones on record, roughly 90% of them singletons. The ten largest clones take up around 4.5% of the sample. Sequencing was performed on peripheral blood, taken on day 0 of AZD1222 vaccination. These receptors came from an adult in good health.

This clone was found once. The V gene is TRBV6-5, the J gene TRBJ2-1, with 8 bases matching TRBD1. V trimming: 8 bases; J trimming: 4 bases; junction bases outside the gene matches: 10. The CDR3 totals 15 residues. Germline loops: CDR1 MNHEY, CDR2 SVGAGI. Here the CDR3 DNA reads TGTGCCAGCCGACCTTCCGGGACAGGTTACAATGAGCAGTTCTTC. Protein product: CASRPSGTGYNEQFF.

The sample holds a few counts of this clone. J is TRBJ1-2 and V is TRBV2; 7 positions match TRBD1. The length of the CDR3 is 15 residues. In germline, CDR1 is SNHLY, CDR2 FYNNEI. J was trimmed by 4 bases and V by 6 bases; bases with no gene match: 11. The CDR3 sequence: CASSSADRAGYGYTF. The CDR3 nucleotides read TGTGCCAGCAGCTCAGCTGACAGGGCCGGCTATGGCTACACCTTC.

This clone was seen only a few times. This sequence joins TRBV6-5 and TRBJ1-5; D remains ambiguous. The germline gives CDR1 MNHEY, CDR2 SVGAGI. The V end lost 6 bases, the J end lost 4 bases, and 13 bases lay between the germline ends. This CDR3 has 14 residues. CDR3 sequence reads: CASRLIGRNQPQHF. DNA of the CDR3: TGTGCCAGCAGGTTAATTGGACGGAATCAGCCCCAGCATTTT.

The J gene is TRBJ1-2, the V gene TRBV5-4; a weak D match, TRBD1 (6 bases). The CDR3 extends over 15 amino acids. Germline assignment: CDR1 SGHNT and CDR2 YYREEE (reference sequence). V was shortened by 4 bases and J by 3 bases, with 16 bases between the two germline ends. For the CDR3, the DNA is TGTGCCAGCAGCCTGGGGGGGCAAGGCTACTATGGCTACACCTTC. Translated: CASSLGGQGYYGYTF.

The chain employs TRBV3-1 (or the pseudogene TRBV3-2) and TRBJ1-2; D unresolved. Germline-derived CDR1 and CDR2 are LGHDT and YNNKEL (reference sequence). The V and J ends lost 1 base and 8 bases respectively, with 8 bases between them. The CDR3 consists of 12 residues. The CDR3 region is CASSQAYTGYTF. DNA of the CDR3: TGTGCCAGCAGCCAAGCTTACACCGGCTACACCTTC.

The rearrangement joins TRBV2 to TRBJ1-2; 8 nucleotides agree with TRBD1. This CDR3 spans 14 amino acids. Germline V gene sequence: CDR1 SNHLY, CDR2 FYNNEI. Losses at the gene ends were 3 bases for V and 2 bases for J; bases not matched to a gene: 2. The CDR3 region has the DNA TGTGCCAGCAGTGATCGACAGGGGAACTATGGCTACACCTTC. Its translation: CASSDRQGNYGYTF.

The chain couples TRBV27 to TRBJ1-6; 8 bases fit TRBD1. Germline CDR1 is MNHEY and CDR2 is SMNVEV (reference sequence). V lost 3 bases, J lost 8 bases, and 6 bases stayed unmatched. This CDR3 has 15 residues. The CDR3 loop reads CASSFQGAPYSPLHF. CDR3 in DNA: TGTGCCAGCAGTTTTCAGGGGGCGCCGTATTCACCCCTCCACTTT.

The chain is built from TRBV27 and TRBJ2-2; D remains ambiguous. Germline CDR1 and CDR2: MNHEY and SMNVEV (reference sequence). This CDR3 has 13 residues. V lost 6 bases, J lost 0 bases, and 5 bases lay in between. In nucleotides, the CDR3 is TGTGCCAGCAGGTTCGCGAACACCGGGGAGCTGTTTTTT. It translates to CASRFANTGELFF.

The chain uses TRBV28 and TRBJ1-5; possible D gene TRBD1, 6 bases. CDR1 and CDR2 from the germline V gene are MDHEN and SYDVKM. The V end was cut by 1 base, the J end by 7 bases, with 17 bases between. The CDR3 runs 16 residues. CDR3: CASSLFPDRFSQPQHF. CDR3 bases: TGTGCCAGCAGTTTATTCCCAGACAGGTTCAGCCAGCCCCAGCATTTT.

The rearrangement joins TRBV24-1 to TRBJ2-3, with 12 bases aligning to TRBD2. After removal of 8 bases from V and 0 bases from J, the junction contained 5 bases not matched to a gene. The CDR3 spans 16 residues. Germline V gene data show CDR1 as KGHDR and CDR2 as SFDVKD. The CDR3 nucleotides read TGTGCCACCACACTAACTAGCGGGGGGAGCACAGATACGCAGTATTTT. It yields the protein CATTLTSGGSTDTQYF.

V gene TRBV2 combines with J gene TRBJ2-7; 7 nucleotides align to TRBD2. Germline values: CDR1 SNHLY, CDR2 FYNNEI. The CDR3 is made up of 14 amino acids. V shed 7 bases, J shed 2 bases, and the junction held 8 bases outside the gene matches. The CDR3 loop reads CASTSGGGTYEQYF. CDR3 sequence (DNA): TGTGCCAGCACCTCTGGGGGGGGGACCTACGAGCAGTACTTC.

This clone occurred once. The V call is TRBV12-3 or TRBV12-4, the J call TRBJ1-3, with unresolved D. V was shortened by 0 bases and J by 5 bases, with 5 bases between the two germline ends. This CDR3 is built from 13 residues. In DNA form, the CDR3 reads TGTGCCAGCAGTTTAGCAGGCCGAAACACCATATATTTT. Amino acids: CASSLAGRNTIYF.

The chain recombines TRBV18 with TRBJ1-2; D unresolved. V lost 0 bases to trimming and J lost 0 bases, with 5 bases between them. The germline V gene has CDR1 KGHSH and CDR2 LQKENI. CDR3 length equals 14 residues. As DNA, the CDR3 is TGTGCCAGCTCACCACCGACAACTAACTATGGCTACACCTTC. Translating it yields CASSPPTTNYGYTF.

V is TRBV6-5 and J is TRBJ1-2; no clear D gene. The CDR3 consists of 11 residues. Trimming shortened V by 7 bases and J by 2 bases, and 5 bases separated the two germline ends. Germline CDR1 MNHEY, CDR2 SVGAGI. The CDR3 region has the DNA TGTGCCAGCAACAGCAACTATGGCTACACCTTC. This encodes CASNSNYGYTF.

This chain joins TRBV21-1 and TRBJ1-5; the D call TRBD1 from the table was never checked on the DNA. TRBV21-1 corresponds to a pseudogene. The CDR3 consists of 16 residues. The CDR3 sequence is CASSRLQGVSNQPQHF. The CDR3 coding sequence is TGTGCCAGCAGTAGATTACAGGGGGTTAGCAATCAGCCCCAGCATTTT.

V gene TRBV5-1 combines with J gene TRBJ2-2, with 10 bases aligning to TRBD2. The CDR3 runs 20 residues. Germline loops: CDR1 SGHRS, CDR2 YFSETQ. With 0 bases clipped from V and 0 bases from J, the junction kept 11 bases outside the gene matches. CDR3 DNA sequence: TGCGCCAGCAGCTTGGTTATGCTAGCGGGGGCCAGAACGAACACCGGGGAGCTGTTTTTT. This sequence encodes CASSLVMLAGARTNTGELFF.

This rearrangement joins TRBV3-1 (or the pseudogene TRBV3-2) to TRBJ2-7, with 7 bases fitting TRBD1. V shed 1 base, J shed 0 bases, and the junction held 3 bases outside the gene matches. CDR1 and CDR2 (germline): LGHDT, YNNKEL (reference sequence). CDR3 size: 15 residues. CDR3 protein: CASSQGTGISYEQYF. CDR3 in DNA: TGTGCCAGCAGCCAAGGGACAGGCATCTCCTACGAGCAGTACTTC.

The J gene is TRBJ1-2, the V gene TRBV6-4, with 7 bases identical to TRBD1. This CDR3 contains 17 residues. Unmatched junction bases numbered 14, after V lost 6 bases and J lost 1 base. Germline V gene lookup returns CDR1 MRHNA and CDR2 SNTAGT. CDR3 coding DNA: TGTGCCAGCAGGATACCGGGACAGAGGCCACTTAACTATGGCTACACCTTC. Encoded protein: CASRIPGQRPLNYGYTF.

This rearrangement joins TRBV3-1 (or the pseudogene TRBV3-2) to TRBJ1-2; possible D gene TRBD1, 6 bases. Germline CDR1 and CDR2: LGHDT and YNNKEL (reference sequence). V shed 2 bases and J shed 1 base, with 14 bases lying between them. This CDR3 has 16 residues. The CDR3: CASSQWPRDINYGYTF. CDR3 in DNA: TGTGCCAGCAGCCAATGGCCTAGGGACATTAACTATGGCTACACCTTC.

This chain connects TRBV10-1 to TRBJ2-7; tentatively, D is TRBD2 (5 bases). The CDR3 has 16 amino acids. CDR1 and CDR2 from the germline V gene are WNHNN and SYGVQD (reference sequence). Trimming took off 3 bases at V and 0 bases at J, with 15 bases between the two ends. CDR3 protein: CASSDASGTISYEQYF. The CDR3 DNA reads as TGCGCCAGCAGTGACGCCAGCGGTACAATCTCCTACGAGCAGTACTTC.

The chain is built from TRBV5-1 and TRBJ2-5, with D uncertain. Per germline, CDR1 SGHRS and CDR2 YFSETQ. The V gene lost 0 bases and the J gene lost 3 bases, with 12 bases spanning the gap. This CDR3 is 15 amino acids long. Here the CDR3 reads CASSLGPGEKETQYF. CDR3 sequence (DNA): TGCGCCAGCAGCTTGGGCCCGGGCGAAAAAGAGACCCAGTACTTC.

The rearrangement links TRBV5-1 to TRBJ1-1, with D unclear. This CDR3 comprises 15 residues. The V end was cut by 1 base, the J end by 0 bases, with 10 bases between. Germline CDR1 is SGHRS and CDR2 is YFSETQ. The CDR3 region is CASSLIAPMNTEAFF. For the CDR3, the DNA is TGCGCCAGCAGCTTGATAGCTCCGATGAACACTGAAGCTTTCTTT.